The sequence of this T cell receptor (beta chain) was determined in a study of T cells after yellow fever vaccination. Study details: Libraries from low-cell-number fractions were prepared with the SMART-Seq v4 Ultra Low Input RNA kit.

This clonotype was found a few times. The V gene's germline CDR1 is SQVTM and CDR2 ANQGSEA. This CDR3 has 15 residues. V dropped 0 bases and J dropped 1 base, with 12 bases sitting between them. TCRdb fed the 5' RACE reads into MiXCR, producing one record per CDR3 protein. The table shows 150,000 to 200,000 distinct CDR3 sequences, with about 10% occurring only once. This sequence joins TRBV29-1 and TRBJ2-5; no clear D. This clonotype was obtained from a man aged 18-30 years who received the YFV17D yellow fever vaccine. Material: CD8+ T cells sorted from PBMCs, obtained 15 days after the yellow fever booster vaccination. CDR3 amino acids: CSVEDHGRFQETQYF. The CDR3, as DNA: TGCAGCGTTGAAGATCACGGCAGGTTCCAAGAGACCCAGTACTTC.